This T cell receptor beta chain was retrieved from a study of shared clonotypes between healthy human individuals. This CDR3 region has 14 residues. V shed 8 bases and J 5 bases; nucleotides not matched to a gene: 10. Germline CDR1 and CDR2: MDHEN and SYDVKM. Method: immunoSEQ multiplex PCR; TCRdb's copy keeps in-frame clones and lacks some. The repertoire holds under 650,000 clones, 90% to 97% seen once, with roughly 0.06% in the top ten. This sequence joins TRBV28 and TRBJ2-7; 9 bases agree with TRBD1. The sequenced sample was naive CD4+ T cells sorted from blood. Subset: CD45RA+ positively selected. This TCR derives from a woman aged 25 to 45 in good health. Here the CDR3 DNA reads TGTGCCAGCGGTACGGGACAGGGACTACACGAGCAGTACTTC. Translated: CASGTGQGLHEQYF.